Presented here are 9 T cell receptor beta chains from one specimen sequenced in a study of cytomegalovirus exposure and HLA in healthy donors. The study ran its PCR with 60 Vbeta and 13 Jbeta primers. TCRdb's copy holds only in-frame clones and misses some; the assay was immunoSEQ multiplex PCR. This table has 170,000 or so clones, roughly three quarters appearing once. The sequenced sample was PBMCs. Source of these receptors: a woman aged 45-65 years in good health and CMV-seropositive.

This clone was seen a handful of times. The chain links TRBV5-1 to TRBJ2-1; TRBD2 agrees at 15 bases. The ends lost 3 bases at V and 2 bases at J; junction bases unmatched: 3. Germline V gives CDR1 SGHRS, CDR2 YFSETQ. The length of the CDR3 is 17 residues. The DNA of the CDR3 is TGCGCCAGCAGCTCGGGACTAGCGGGGGGACCCTACAATGAGCAGTTCTTC. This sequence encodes CASSSGLAGGPYNEQFF.

CDR3 residues: CASSLGAGANSPLHF. DNA of the CDR3: TGTGCCAGCAGCTTGGGGGCGGGAGCAAATTCACCCCTCCACTTT. The J gene is TRBJ1-6, the V gene TRBV5-8; no firm D call. Germline V CDR1 and CDR2: SGHTS, YDEGEE. This CDR3 is 15 amino acids long. The V and J ends lost 0 bases and 7 bases respectively, with 11 bases between them.

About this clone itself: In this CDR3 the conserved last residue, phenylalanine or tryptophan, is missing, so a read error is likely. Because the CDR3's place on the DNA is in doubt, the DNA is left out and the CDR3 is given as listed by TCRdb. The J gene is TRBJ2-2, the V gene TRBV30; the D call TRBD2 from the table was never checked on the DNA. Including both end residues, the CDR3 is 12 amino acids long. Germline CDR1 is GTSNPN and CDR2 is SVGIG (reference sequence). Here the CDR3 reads CAWSVRAGERFL.

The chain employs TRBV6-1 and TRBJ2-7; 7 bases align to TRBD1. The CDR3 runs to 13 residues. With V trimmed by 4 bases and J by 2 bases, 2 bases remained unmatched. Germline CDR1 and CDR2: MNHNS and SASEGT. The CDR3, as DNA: TGTGCCAGCAGTGGACAGGGTACCTACGAGCAGTACTTC. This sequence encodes CASSGQGTYEQYF.

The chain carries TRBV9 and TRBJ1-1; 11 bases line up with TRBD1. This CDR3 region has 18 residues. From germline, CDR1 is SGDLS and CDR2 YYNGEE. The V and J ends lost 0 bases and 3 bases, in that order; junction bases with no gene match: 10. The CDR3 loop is CASSVEGQGADVDTEAFF. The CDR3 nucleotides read TGTGCCAGCAGCGTAGAAGGACAGGGGGCGGATGTGGACACTGAAGCTTTCTTT.

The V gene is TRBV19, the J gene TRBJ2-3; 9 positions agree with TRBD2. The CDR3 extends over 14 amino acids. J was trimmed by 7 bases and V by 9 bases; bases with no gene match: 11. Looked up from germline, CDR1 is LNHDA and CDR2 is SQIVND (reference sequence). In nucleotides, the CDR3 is TGTGCCAGCGAACCCAGCGGGGGGAAAAATACGCAGTATTTT. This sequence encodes CASEPSGGKNTQYF.

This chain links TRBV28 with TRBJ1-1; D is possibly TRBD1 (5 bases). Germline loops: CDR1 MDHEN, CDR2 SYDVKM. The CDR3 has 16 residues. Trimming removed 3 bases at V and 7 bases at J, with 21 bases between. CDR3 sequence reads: CASSFLGGRQQSEAFF. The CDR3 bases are TGTGCCAGCAGTTTTCTCGGGGGAAGACAACAGAGTGAAGCTTTCTTT.

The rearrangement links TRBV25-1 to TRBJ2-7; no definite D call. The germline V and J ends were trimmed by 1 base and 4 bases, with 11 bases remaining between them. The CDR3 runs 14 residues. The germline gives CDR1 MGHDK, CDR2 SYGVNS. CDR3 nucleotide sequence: TGTGCCAGCAGTGAATTTGACTGGAATTACGAGCAGTACTTC. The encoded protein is CASSEFDWNYEQYF.

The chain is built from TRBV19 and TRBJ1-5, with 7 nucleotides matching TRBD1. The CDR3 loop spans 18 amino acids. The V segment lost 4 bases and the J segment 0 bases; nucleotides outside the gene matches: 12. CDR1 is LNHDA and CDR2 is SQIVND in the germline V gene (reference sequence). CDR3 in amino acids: CASSRYRDSGVSNQPQHF. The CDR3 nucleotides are TGTGCCAGTAGTAGATACCGGGACAGCGGTGTTAGCAATCAGCCCCAGCATTTT.